This T cell receptor (beta chain) was retrieved from a study of vaccination effects on CD4 cells after COVID-19. Germline V gene lookup returns CDR1 LGHDT and CDR2 YNNKEL (reference sequence). The CDR3 contains 11 residues. V was shortened by 4 bases and J by 5 bases, with 5 bases between the two germline ends. Assay: immunoSEQ multiplex PCR; the TCRdb copy retains only in-frame clones and omits some. The table shows more than 60,000 clones, with around 70% occurring only once. Antigen-specific CD4+ T cells were first expanded with viral peptide pools by the ViraFEST assay and only then sequenced. Once cultured for 9 to 11 days, the cells underwent separation to obtain CD4+ T cells. Either the BNT162b2 or mRNA-1273 vaccine was given to participants in two doses. As regards this clone: What it binds is not known.

This rearrangement joins TRBV3-1 (or the pseudogene TRBV3-2) to TRBJ2-5; D remains ambiguous. This sequence originates from a human donor who received a COVID-19 vaccine. The specimen was CD4+ T cells from PBMCs cultured with HCoV-229E spike peptides, collected after COVID-19 vaccination. The CDR3 coding sequence is TGTGCCAGCAGCCTCTTGGAGACCCAGTACTTC. It yields the protein CASSLLETQYF.